This TCR beta chain was profiled in a study of OX40 agonist ivuxolimab in advanced cancers. Notes on this clone: Its antigen is unknown.

The germline CDR1 and CDR2 sequences are MNHEY and SVGAGI. The CDR3 totals 15 residues. The germline V and J ends were trimmed by 8 bases and 3 bases, with 19 bases remaining between them. Study-wide results and caveats: The antigens recognized by the expanded peripheral T cells, that is their antigen specificity, were not determined.

TCRdb's copy holds only in-frame clones and misses some; the assay was immunoSEQ multiplex PCR. The profile shows 69,000 or so clones, roughly four fifths of them singletons. Here the sequenced sample was CD4+ or CD8+ T cells sorted from blood, taken in a trial of the OX40 agonist ivuxolimab. The receptor was isolated from an adult with an advanced solid tumor such as melanoma, head and neck, liver or kidney cancer. The chain links TRBV6-5 to TRBJ1-1, with a tentative D call TRBD1 (5 bases). The CDR3 bases are TGTGCCAGCGGGGACTGGGATGGGAGTGACACTGAAGCTTTCTTT. This gives the protein CASGDWDGSDTEAFF.